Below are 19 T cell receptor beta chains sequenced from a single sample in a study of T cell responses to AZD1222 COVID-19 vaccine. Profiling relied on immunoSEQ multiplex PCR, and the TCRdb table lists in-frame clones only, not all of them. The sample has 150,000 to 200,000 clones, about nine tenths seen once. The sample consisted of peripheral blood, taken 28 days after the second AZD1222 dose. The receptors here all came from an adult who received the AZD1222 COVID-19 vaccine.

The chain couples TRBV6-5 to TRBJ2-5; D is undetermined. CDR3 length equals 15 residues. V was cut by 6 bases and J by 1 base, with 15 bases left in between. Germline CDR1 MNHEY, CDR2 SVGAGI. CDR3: CASRLNIAVQETQYF. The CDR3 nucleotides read TGTGCCAGCAGGCTGAATATAGCAGTCCAAGAGACCCAGTACTTC.

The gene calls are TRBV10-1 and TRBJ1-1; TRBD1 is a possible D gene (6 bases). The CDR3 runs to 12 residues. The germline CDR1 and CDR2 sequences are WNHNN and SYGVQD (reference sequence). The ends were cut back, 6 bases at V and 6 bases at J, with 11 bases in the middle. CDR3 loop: CASSTGSAEAFF. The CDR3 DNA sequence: TGCGCCAGCAGCACAGGGTCCGCTGAAGCTTTCTTT.

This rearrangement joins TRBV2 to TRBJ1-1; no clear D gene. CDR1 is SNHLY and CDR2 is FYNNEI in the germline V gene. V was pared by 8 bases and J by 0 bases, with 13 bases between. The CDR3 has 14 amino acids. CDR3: CASRRTWMNTEAFF. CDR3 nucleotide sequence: TGTGCCAGCCGTAGAACCTGGATGAACACTGAAGCTTTCTTT.

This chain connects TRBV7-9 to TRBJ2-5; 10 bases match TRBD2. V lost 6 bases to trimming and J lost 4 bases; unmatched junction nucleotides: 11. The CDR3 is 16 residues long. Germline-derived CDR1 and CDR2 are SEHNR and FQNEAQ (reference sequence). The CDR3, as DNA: TGTGCCAGCAGGACGGGGCCTAGCGGGAGCGGAGAGACCCAGTACTTC. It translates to CASRTGPSGSGETQYF. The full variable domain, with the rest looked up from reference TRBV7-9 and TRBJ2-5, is DTGVSQNPRHKITKRGQNVTFRCDPISEHNRLYWYRQTLGQGPEFLTYFQNEAQLEKSRLLSDRFSAERPKGSFSTLEIQRTEQGDSAMYLCASRTGPSGSGETQYFGPGTRLLVL.

The CDR3 sequence is CASGHNTEAFF. CDR3 DNA sequence: TGTGCCAGCGGACATAACACTGAAGCTTTCTTT. The chain joins TRBV27 to TRBJ1-1; D may be TRBD1 (5 bases). The germline V gene has CDR1 MNHEY and CDR2 SMNVEV (reference sequence). The CDR3 is 11 residues long. V was shortened by 8 bases and J by 2 bases, with 6 bases between the two germline ends.

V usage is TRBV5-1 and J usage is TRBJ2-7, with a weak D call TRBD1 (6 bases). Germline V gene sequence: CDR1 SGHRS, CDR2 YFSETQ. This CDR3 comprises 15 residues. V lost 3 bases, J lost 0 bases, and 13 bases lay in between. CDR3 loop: CASSSGHSRSYEQYF. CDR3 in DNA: TGCGCCAGCAGCTCGGGACATTCCCGCTCCTACGAGCAGTACTTC.

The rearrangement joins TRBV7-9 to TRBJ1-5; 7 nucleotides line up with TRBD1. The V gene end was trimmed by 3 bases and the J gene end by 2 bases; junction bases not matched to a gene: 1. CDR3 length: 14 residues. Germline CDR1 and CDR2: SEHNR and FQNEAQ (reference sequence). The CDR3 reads CASSFTGGNQPQHF. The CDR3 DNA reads TGTGCCAGCAGCTTCACAGGGGGCAATCAGCCCCAGCATTTT. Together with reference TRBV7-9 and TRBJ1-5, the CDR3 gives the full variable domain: DTGVSQNPRHKITKRGQNVTFRCDPISEHNRLYWYRQTLGQGPEFLTYFQNEAQLEKSRLLSDRFSAERPKGSFSTLEIQRTEQGDSAMYLCASSFTGGNQPQHFGDGTRLSIL.

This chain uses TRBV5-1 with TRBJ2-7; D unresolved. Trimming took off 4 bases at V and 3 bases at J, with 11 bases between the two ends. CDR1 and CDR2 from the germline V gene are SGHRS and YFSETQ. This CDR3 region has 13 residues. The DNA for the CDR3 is TGCGCCAGCAGCGAATGGACCGACTACGAGCAGTACTTC. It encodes CASSEWTDYEQYF.

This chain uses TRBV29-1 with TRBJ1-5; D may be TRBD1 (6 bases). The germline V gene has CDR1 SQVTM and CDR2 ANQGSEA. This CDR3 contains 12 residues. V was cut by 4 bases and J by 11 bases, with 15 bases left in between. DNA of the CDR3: TGCAGCGTTGCGGGACAAGGCCAGTCCCAGCATTTT. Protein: CSVAGQGQSQHF. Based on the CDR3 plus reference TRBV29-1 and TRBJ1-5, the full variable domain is SAVISQKPSRDICQRGTSLTIQCQVDSQVTMMFWYRQQPGQSLTLIATANQGSEATYESGFVIDKFPISRPNLTFSTLTVSNMSPEDSSIYLCSVAGQGQSQHFGDGTRLSIL.

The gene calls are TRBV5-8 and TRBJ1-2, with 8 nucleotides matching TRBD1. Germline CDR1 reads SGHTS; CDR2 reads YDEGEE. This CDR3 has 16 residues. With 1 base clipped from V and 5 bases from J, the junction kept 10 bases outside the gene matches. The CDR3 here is CASSLFSGGAIYGYTF. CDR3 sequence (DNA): TGTGCCAGCAGCTTGTTTTCAGGGGGCGCGATTTATGGCTACACCTTC.

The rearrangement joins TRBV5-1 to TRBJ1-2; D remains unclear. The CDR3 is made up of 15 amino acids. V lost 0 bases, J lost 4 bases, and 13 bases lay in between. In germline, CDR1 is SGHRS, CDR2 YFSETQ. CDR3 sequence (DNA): TGCGCCAGCAGCTTGGGGACCCCTACCGCCTATGGCTACACCTTC. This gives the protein CASSLGTPTAYGYTF.

The CDR3 loop reads CASRELTGVSTDTQYF. For the CDR3, the DNA is TGTGCCAGTAGGGAATTGACAGGGGTGAGCACAGATACGCAGTATTTT. The V and J genes are TRBV19 and TRBJ2-3; 8 bases line up with TRBD1. This CDR3 comprises 16 residues. CDR1 and CDR2 from the germline V gene are LNHDA and SQIVND (reference sequence). The V segment lost 6 bases and the J segment 0 bases; nucleotides outside the gene matches: 8. Together with reference TRBV19 and TRBJ2-3, the CDR3 gives the full variable domain: DGGITQSPKYLFRKEGQNVTLSCEQNLNHDAMYWYRQDPGQGLRLIYYSQIVNDFQKGDIAEGYSVSREKKESFPLTVTSAQKNPTAFYLCASRELTGVSTDTQYFGPGTRLTVL.

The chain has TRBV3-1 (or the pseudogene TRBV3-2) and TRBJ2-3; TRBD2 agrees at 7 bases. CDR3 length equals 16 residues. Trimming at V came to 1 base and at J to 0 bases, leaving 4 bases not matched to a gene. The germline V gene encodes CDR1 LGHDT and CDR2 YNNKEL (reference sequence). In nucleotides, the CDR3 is TGTGCCAGCAGCCAAGGGCCAGCGGGAAGCACAGATACGCAGTATTTT. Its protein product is CASSQGPAGSTDTQYF.

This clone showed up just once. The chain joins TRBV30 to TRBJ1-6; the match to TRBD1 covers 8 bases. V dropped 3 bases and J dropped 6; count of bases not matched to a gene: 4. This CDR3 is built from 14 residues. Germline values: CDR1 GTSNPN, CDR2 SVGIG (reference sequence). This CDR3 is CAWRRTGLNSPLHF. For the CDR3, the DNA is TGTGCCTGGAGACGGACAGGGCTTAATTCACCCCTCCACTTT.

In DNA, the CDR3 is TGTGCCAGCAGCTCTCCGGGACGGTGGGGTCCGAACACTGAAGCTTTCTTT. This translates into CASSSPGRWGPNTEAFF. The J gene is TRBJ1-1, the V gene TRBV5-6, with a possible D match to TRBD1 (5 bases). CDR1 SGHDT and CDR2 YYEEEE come from the germline V gene. The CDR3 totals 17 residues. Trimming left V 3 bases short and J 1 base short, with 19 bases between.

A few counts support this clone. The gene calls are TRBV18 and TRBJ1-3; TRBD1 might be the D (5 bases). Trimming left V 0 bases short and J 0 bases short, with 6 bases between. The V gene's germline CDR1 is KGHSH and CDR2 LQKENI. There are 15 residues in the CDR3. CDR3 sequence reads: CASSPPRGSGNTIYF. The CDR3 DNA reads TGTGCCAGCTCACCACCGAGGGGCTCTGGAAACACCATATATTTT.

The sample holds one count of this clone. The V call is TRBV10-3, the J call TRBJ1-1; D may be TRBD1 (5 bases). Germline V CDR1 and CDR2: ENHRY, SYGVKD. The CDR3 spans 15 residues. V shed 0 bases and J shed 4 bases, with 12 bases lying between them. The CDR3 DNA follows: TGTGCCATCAGTGAGTCGGGGGGGTATGGCACTGAAGCTTTCTTT. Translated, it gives CAISESGGYGTEAFF.

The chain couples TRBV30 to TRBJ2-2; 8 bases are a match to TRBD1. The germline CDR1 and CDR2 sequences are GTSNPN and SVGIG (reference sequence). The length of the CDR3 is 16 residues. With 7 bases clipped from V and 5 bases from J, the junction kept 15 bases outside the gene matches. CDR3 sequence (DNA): TGTGCCTTGCCGAGCGGGCCAGGGGGCAGGACCGGGGAGCTGTTTTTT. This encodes CALPSGPGGRTGELFF. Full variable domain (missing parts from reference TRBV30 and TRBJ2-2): SQTIHQWPATLVQPVGSPLSLECTVEGTSNPNLYWYRQAAGRGLQLLFYSVGIGQISSEVPQNLSASRPQDRQFILSSKKLLLSDSGFYLCALPSGPGGRTGELFFGEGSRLTVL.

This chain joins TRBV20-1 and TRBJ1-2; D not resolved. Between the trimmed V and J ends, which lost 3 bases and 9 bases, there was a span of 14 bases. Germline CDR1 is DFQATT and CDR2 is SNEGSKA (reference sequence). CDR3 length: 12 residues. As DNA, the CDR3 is TGCAGTGCTAGTGCACGGCACGGTAGCTACACCTTC. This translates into CSASARHGSYTF.